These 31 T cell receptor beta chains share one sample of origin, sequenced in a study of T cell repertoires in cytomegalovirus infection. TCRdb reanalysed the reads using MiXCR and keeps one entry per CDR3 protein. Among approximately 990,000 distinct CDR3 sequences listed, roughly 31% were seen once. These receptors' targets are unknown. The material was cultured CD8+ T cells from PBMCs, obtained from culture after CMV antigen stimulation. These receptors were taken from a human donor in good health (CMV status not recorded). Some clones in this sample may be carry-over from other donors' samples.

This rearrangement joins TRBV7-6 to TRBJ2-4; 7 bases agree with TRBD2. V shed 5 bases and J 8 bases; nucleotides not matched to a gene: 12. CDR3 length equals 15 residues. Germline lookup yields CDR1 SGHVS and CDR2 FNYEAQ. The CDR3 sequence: CASSLRLPGRDIQYF. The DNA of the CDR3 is TGTGCCAGCAGCCTTAGACTACCTGGGAGGGACATTCAGTACTTC.

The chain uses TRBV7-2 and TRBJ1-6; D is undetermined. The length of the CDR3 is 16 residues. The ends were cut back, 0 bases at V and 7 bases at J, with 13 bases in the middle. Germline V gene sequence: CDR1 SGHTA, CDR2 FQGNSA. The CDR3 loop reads CASSLARTTLNSPLHF. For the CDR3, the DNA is TGTGCCAGCAGCTTAGCACGCACTACTCTCAATTCACCCCTCCACTTT.

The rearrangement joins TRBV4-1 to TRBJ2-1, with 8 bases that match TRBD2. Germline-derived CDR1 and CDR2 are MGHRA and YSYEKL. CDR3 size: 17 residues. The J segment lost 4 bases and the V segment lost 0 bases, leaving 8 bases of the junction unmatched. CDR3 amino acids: CASSQDPGTSYYNEQFF. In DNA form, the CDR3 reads TGCGCCAGCAGCCAAGATCCAGGGACTAGTTATTACAATGAGCAGTTCTTC.

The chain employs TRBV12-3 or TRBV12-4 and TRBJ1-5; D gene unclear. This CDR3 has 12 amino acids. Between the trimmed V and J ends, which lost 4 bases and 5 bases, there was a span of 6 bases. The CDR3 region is CASSSPHQPQHF. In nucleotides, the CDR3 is TGTGCCAGCAGTTCCCCCCATCAGCCCCAGCATTTT.

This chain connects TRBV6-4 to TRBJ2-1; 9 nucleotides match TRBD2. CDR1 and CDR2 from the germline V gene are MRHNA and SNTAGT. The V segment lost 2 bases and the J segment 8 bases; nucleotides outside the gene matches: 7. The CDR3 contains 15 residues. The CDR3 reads CASSDVAGGLDEQFF. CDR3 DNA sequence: TGTGCCAGCAGTGACGTCGCGGGGGGGTTGGATGAGCAGTTCTTC.

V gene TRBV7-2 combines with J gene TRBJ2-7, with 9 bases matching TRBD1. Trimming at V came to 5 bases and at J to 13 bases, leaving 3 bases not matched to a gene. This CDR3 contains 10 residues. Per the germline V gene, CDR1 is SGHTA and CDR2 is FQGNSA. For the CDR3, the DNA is TGTGCCAGCAGCCCGGACAGGGGTTACGTC. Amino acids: CASSPDRGYV.

The CDR3 region is CASSVPGLNQPQHF. DNA of the CDR3: TGTGCCAGTAGTGTTCCAGGGCTTAATCAGCCCCAGCATTTT. The chain couples TRBV19 to TRBJ1-5; maybe TRBD1 (5 bases). The V end was cut by 5 bases, the J end by 4 bases, with 12 bases between. CDR1 is LNHDA, CDR2 SQIVND, per germline (reference sequence). The CDR3 loop spans 14 amino acids. The whole variable domain, remainder taken from reference TRBV19 and TRBJ1-5, is DGGITQSPKYLFRKEGQNVTLSCEQNLNHDAMYWYRQDPGQGLRLIYYSQIVNDFQKGDIAEGYSVSREKKESFPLTVTSAQKNPTAFYLCASSVPGLNQPQHFGDGTRLSIL.

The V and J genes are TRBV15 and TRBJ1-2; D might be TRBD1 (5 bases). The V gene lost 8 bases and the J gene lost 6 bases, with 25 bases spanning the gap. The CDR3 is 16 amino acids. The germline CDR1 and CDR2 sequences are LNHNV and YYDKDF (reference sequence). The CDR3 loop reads CATRARGAGSLHGYTF. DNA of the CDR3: TGTGCCACCCGCGCCAGAGGGGCAGGGTCTCTTCATGGCTACACCTTC. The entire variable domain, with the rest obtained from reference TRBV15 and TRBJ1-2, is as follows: DAMVIQNPRYQVTQFGKPVTLSCSQTLNHNVMYWYQQKSSQAPKLLFHYYDKDFNNEADTPDNFQSRRPNTSFCFLDIRSPGLGDTAMYLCATRARGAGSLHGYTFGSGTRLTVV.

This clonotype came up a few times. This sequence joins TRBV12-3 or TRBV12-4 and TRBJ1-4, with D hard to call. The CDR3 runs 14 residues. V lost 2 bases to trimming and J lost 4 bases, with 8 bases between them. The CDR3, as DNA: TGTGCCAGCAGTTTATGGGCGAGTAATGAAAAACTGTTTTTT. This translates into CASSLWASNEKLFF.

DNA of the CDR3: TGTGCCAGCAGTTACTCGTGGTTTAAGGCGAACACCGGGGAGCTGTTTTTT. Its translation is CASSYSWFKANTGELFF. This chain joins TRBV6-5 and TRBJ2-2; D remains ambiguous. Between the trimmed V and J ends, which lost 0 bases and 0 bases, there was a span of 11 bases. From germline, CDR1 is MNHEY and CDR2 SVGAGI. CDR3 length: 17 residues.

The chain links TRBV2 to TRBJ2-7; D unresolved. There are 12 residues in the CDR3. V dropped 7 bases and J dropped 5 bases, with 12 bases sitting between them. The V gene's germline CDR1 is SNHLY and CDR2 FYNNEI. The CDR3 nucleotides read TGTGCCAGCAACACGGCGAGCCACGAGCAGTACTTC. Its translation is CASNTASHEQYF. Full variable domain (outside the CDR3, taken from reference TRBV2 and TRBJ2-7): EPEVTQTPSHQVTQMGQEVILRCVPISNHLYFYWYRQILGQKVEFLVSFYNNEISEKSEIFDDQFSVERPDGSNFTLKIRSTKLEDSAMYFCASNTASHEQYFGPGTRLTVT.

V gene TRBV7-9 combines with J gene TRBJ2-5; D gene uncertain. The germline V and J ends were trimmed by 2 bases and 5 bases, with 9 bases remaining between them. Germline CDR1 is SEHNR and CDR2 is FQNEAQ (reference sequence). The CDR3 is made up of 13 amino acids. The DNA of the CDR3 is TGTGCCAGCAGCTTACTTAGTAGGGAGACCCAGTACTTC. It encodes CASSLLSRETQYF.

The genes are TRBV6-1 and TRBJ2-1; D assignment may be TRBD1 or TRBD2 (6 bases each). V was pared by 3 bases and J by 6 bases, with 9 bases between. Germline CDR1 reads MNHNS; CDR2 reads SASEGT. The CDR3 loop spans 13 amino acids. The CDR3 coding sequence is TGTGCCAGCAGTGACTGGGGGGCCAATGAGCAGTTCTTC. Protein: CASSDWGANEQFF.

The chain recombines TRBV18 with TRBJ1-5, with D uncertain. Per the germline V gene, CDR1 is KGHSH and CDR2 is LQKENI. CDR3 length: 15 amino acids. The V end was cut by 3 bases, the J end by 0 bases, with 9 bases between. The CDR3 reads CASSPPGSSNQPQHF. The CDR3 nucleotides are TGTGCCAGCTCACCCCCCGGCAGTAGCAATCAGCCCCAGCATTTT.

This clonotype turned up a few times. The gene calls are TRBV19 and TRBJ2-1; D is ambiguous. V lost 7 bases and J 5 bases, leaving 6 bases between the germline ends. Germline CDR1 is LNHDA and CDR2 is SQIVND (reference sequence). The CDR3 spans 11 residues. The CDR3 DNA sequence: TGTGCCAGTACTGGAAACAATGAGCAGTTCTTC. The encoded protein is CASTGNNEQFF.

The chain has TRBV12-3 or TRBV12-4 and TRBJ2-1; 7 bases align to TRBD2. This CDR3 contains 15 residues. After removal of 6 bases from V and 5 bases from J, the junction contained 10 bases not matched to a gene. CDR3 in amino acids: CASRLSGGGNNEQFF. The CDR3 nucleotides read TGTGCCAGCAGGCTTTCGGGCGGGGGAAACAATGAGCAGTTCTTC.

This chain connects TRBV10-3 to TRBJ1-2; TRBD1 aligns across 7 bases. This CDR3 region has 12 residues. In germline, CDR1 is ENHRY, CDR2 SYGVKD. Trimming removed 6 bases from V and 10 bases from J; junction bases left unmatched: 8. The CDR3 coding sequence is TGTGCCATCAGAGGGACAGTTGAGGACTACACCTTC. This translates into CAIRGTVEDYTF.

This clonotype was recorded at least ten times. CDR3 DNA: TGTGCCAGCAGGTCATCCTTCTCAGTCGGGACAGGGGAATCCTACGAGCAGTACGTC. It encodes CASRSSFSVGTGESYEQYV. V gene TRBV7-2 combines with J gene TRBJ2-7, with 10 bases that match TRBD1. Germline trimming cut 6 bases from V and 1 base from J; bases unmatched to any gene: 18. CDR3 size: 19 residues. CDR1 SGHTA and CDR2 FQGNSA come from the germline V gene.

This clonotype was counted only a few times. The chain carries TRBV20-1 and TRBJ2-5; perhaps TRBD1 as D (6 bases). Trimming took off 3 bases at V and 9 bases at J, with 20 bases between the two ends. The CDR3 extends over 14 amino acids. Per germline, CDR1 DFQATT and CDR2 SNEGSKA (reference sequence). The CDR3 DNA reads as TGCAGTGCTAGTTCCAGGACAGTTCCTTGGTCCCAGTACTTC. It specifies CSASSRTVPWSQYF.

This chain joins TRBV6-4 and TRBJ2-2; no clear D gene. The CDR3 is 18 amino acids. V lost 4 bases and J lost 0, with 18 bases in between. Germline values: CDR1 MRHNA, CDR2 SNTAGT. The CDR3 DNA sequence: TGTGCCAGCAGTGCCTCGGGCATCTATTCCGCGAACACCGGGGAGCTGTTTTTT. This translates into CASSASGIYSANTGELFF.

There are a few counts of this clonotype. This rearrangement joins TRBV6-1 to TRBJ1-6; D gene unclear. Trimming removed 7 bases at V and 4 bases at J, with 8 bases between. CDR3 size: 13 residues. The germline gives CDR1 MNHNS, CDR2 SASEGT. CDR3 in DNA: TGTGCCAGCAAGGCGGAATATAATTCACCCCTCCACTTT. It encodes CASKAEYNSPLHF.

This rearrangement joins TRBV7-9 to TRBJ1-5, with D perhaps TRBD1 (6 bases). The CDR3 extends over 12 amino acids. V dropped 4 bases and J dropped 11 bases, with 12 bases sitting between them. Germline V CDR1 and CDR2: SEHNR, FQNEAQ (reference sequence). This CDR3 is CASSSKRGAQHF. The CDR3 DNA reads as TGTGCCAGCAGCTCGAAAAGGGGGGCCCAGCATTTT.

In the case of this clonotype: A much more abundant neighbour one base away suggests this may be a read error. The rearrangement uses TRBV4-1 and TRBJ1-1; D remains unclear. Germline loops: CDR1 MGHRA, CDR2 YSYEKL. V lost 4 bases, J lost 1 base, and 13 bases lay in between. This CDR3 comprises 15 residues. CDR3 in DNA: TGCGCCAGCAGCCGCCCCGGGTCAGGGAACACTGAAGCTTTCTTT. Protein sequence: CASSRPGSGNTEAFF.

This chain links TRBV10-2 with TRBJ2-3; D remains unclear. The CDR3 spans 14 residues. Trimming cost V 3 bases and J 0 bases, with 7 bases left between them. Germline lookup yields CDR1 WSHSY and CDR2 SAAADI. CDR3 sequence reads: CASSEHSSTDTQYF. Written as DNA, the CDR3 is TGCGCCAGCAGTGAACATTCTAGCACAGATACGCAGTATTTT.

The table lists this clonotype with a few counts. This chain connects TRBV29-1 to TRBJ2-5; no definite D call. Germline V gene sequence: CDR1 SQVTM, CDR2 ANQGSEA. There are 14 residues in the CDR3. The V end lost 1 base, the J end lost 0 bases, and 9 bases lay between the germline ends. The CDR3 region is CSVEVPNYQETQYF. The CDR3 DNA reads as TGCAGCGTTGAAGTCCCTAACTACCAAGAGACCCAGTACTTC.

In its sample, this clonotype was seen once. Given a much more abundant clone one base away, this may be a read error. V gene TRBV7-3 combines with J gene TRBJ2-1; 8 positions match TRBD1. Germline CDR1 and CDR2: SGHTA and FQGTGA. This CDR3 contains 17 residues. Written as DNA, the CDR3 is TGTGCCAGCTGCTTCTATCCCCGGGACAGGCCACACAATGAGCAGTTCTTC. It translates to CASCFYPRDRPHNEQFF.

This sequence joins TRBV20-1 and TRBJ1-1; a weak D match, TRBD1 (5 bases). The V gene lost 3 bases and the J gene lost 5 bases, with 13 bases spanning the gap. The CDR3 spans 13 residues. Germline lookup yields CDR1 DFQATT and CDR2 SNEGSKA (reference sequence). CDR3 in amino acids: CSASAGLRTEAFF. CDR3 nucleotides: TGCAGTGCTAGCGCAGGGTTACGGACTGAAGCTTTCTTT.

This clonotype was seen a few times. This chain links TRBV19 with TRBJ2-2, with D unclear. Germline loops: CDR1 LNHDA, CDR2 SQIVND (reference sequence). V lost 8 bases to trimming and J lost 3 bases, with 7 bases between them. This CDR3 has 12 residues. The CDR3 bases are TGTGCCAGTGAACAGCACACCGGGGAGCTGTTTTTT. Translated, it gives CASEQHTGELFF.

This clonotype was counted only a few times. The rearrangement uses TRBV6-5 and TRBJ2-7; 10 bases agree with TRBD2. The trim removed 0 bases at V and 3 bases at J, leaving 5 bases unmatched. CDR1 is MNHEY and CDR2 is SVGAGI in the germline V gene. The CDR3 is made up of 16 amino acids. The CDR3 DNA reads TGTGCCAGCAGTTACTCGAGACTAGCGGGTTACTACGAGCAGTACTTC. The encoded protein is CASSYSRLAGYYEQYF.

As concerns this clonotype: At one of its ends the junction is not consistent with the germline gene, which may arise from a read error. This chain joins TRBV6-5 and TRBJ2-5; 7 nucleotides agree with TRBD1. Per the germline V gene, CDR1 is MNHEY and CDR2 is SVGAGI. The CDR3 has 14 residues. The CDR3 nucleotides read TGTGCCAGCAGCAGATACAGGGGACAAGAGGCCCAGTACTTC. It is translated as CASSRYRGQEAQYF.

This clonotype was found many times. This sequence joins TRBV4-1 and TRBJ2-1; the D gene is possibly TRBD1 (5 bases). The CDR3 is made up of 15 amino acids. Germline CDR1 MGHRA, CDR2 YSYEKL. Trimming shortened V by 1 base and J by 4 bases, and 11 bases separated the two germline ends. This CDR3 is CASSQGQGPYNEQFF. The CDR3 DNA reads TGCGCCAGCAGCCAAGGGCAGGGTCCTTACAATGAGCAGTTCTTC.